The TCR beta chain under discussion was sequenced for a study of T cell changes during pregnancy in multiple sclerosis (dated by TCRdb to between 2018 and 2021). Broadly, across the study: In women with multiple sclerosis, the researchers looked at how the T cell repertoire shifted as pregnancy progressed.

Library preparation used the immunoSEQ multiplex PCR assay. TCRdb carries this immuneACCESS record with in-frame sequences only. Its versions omit some clonotypes, under half of them owing to an unresolved V gene in the studies checked, with the rest unexplained. Here the sample has approximately 80,000 clones; approximately 93% occur a single time. The ten top clones hold about 0.99% of the sample. A remark on this clone: It has no known antigen specificity. Within one base of it there is no much larger clone, and no base qualities were kept.

This receptor was identified in a female donor in good health, enrolled as a control in a pregnancy study. The sequencing used peripheral blood, collected in the second trimester of pregnancy.

CDR3 loop: CASSATGLDEQYF. At the DNA level, the sequence is TGTGCCAGCAGTGCCACAGGGTTGGACGAGCAGTACTTC. Rearrangement joined TRBV6-1 to TRBJ2-7, with a weak D call of TRBD1 (6 bases match). The CDR3 runs 13 residues from the cysteine to the phenylalanine. CDR3 DNA is the only sequence kept; it has 39 bases, read in frame from the first base. The junction carries 12 bases between V and J, which are trimmed by 4 bases and 5 bases respectively. The germline V gene provides CDR1 MNHNS and CDR2 SASEGT.